Detailed here is one T cell receptor (beta chain). The target antigen is unknown. The data are from a study of T cell responses to AZD1222 COVID-19 vaccine. The CDR3 is 15 amino acids. The ends were cut back, 6 bases at V and 2 bases at J, with 16 bases in the middle. In germline, CDR1 is LNHDA, CDR2 SQIVND (reference sequence). Findings and limits, study-wide: Of the AZD1222 recipients, only five or six were seropositive at baseline.

Sequenced by immunoSEQ multiplex PCR; TCRdb stores in-frame clones only, minus some. The sample holds more than 45,000 clones; approximately 88% are singletons and the top ten take about a quarter. The clonotype was recovered from an adult in good health. This specimen was peripheral blood, taken on day 0 of AZD1222 vaccination. The J gene is TRBJ1-2, the V gene TRBV19; D is uncertain. In DNA, the CDR3 is TGTGCCAGTAGAGGAACAGCTGAAACCAACTATGGCTACACCTTC. Its translation: CASRGTAETNYGYTF.